This T cell receptor beta chain was retrieved from a study of T cells in Graves' hyperthyroidism and ophthalmopathy. The CDR3 is 14 amino acids. Germline loops: CDR1 SEHNR, CDR2 FQNEAQ (reference sequence). Trimming stripped 3 bases from V and 0 bases from J, with 3 bases between. This clonotype was seen repeatedly, ten times or more. Using RNA transcripts as the source, TCR beta CDR3 regions were amplified. HTBI primers were used for first-round RT-PCR of the TCR CDR3. TCRdb re-called the multiplex PCR reads through MiXCR, storing one row per CDR3 protein. The data show 550,000 to 600,000 distinct CDR3 sequences, about 43% seen once.

The rearrangement links TRBV7-9 to TRBJ2-6, with D uncertain. Sequenced material: peripheral blood or thyroid tissue (not recorded which). The TCR was taken from an adult woman with Graves' disease, either hyperthyroidism or ophthalmopathy (not recorded which). The CDR3 sequence: CASSFLSGANVLTF. In DNA, the CDR3 is TGTGCCAGCAGCTTCCTCTCTGGGGCCAACGTCCTGACTTTC.